By proportion, the clone carrying this T cell receptor (beta chain) is medium-sized. The antigen is not known. Trimming took off 3 bases at V and 4 bases at J, with 13 bases between the two ends. The CDR3 covers 14 residues. CDR1 SGHAT and CDR2 FQNNGV come from the germline V gene. This specimen belongs to a study of metastatic and nonmetastatic thyroid tumors. Study-wide background: It was across blood and tumor or nodule tissue from malignant and benign thyroid patients that repertoires were compared. Findings and caveats of the study: Patients with malignant thyroid tumors reportedly had significantly higher TCR beta diversity than those with benign nodules, in blood and tumor.

Before thyroid surgery, none of the patients had received any treatment. Original handling: The authors used CDR3 differences across clinicopathological groups to build a distant-metastasis classifier for papillary thyroid cancer. TCRdb re-called clones from the PCR reads using MiXCR. TCRdb's processing, not the authors' own work, is the source of the V and J calls. The data show roughly 22,000 clones, approximately 40% seen once. Material: blood. The genes are TRBV11-2 and TRBJ2-7; D is unclear. The origin of this receptor is a male donor with papillary thyroid cancer or a benign thyroid nodule (not recorded which). Some clones in this sample may be carry-over from other donors' samples. The CDR3 is CASSFAPGVYEQYF. The CDR3 DNA reads TGTGCCAGCAGCTTCGCCCCCGGAGTGTACGAGCAGTACTTC.